The source of this T cell receptor beta chain is a study of T-cell reconstitution after alpha-beta-depleted transplantation in children. Between the trimmed V and J ends, which lost 3 bases and 4 bases, there was a span of 15 bases. Germline CDR1 reads SGHVS; CDR2 reads FQNEAQ. This CDR3 comprises 16 residues. For TCRbeta, the library was prepared with unique molecular identifiers. Each CDR3 protein is one row after TCRdb ran MiXCR on the PCR reads. The sample consists of about 370,000 distinct CDR3 sequences, around 21% of them appearing once. The TCR sequence derives from a human donor who donated a stem cell graft to a child with acute myeloid leukemia. This material consisted of PBMCs from the stem cell graft donor, taken from the stem cell graft. This chain joins TRBV7-8 and TRBJ2-2; tentative D call: TRBD1 (5 bases). In DNA, the CDR3 is TGTGCCAGCAGCTTCGCAGGGATCGGTATCACCGGGGAGCTGTTTTTT. It is translated as CASSFAGIGITGELFF.